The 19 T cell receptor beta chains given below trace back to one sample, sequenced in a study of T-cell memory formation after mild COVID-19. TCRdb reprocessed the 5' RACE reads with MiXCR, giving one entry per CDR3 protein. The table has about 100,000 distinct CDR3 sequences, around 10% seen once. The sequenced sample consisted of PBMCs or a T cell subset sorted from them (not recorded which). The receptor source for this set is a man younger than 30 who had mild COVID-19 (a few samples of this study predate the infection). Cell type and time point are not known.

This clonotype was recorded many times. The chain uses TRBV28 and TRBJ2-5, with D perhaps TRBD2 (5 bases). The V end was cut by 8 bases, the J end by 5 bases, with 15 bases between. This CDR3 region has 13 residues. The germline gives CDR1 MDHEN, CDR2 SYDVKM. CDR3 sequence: CASLIRGAETQYF. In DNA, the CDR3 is TGTGCCAGCCTTATTCGGGGTGCCGAGACCCAGTACTTC.

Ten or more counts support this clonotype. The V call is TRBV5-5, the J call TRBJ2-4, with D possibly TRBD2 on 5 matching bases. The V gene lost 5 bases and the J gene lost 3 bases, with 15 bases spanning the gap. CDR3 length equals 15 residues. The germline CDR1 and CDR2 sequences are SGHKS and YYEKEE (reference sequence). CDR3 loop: CASSPGIMYKNIQYF. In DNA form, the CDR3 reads TGTGCCAGCAGTCCGGGGATTATGTACAAAAACATTCAGTACTTC.

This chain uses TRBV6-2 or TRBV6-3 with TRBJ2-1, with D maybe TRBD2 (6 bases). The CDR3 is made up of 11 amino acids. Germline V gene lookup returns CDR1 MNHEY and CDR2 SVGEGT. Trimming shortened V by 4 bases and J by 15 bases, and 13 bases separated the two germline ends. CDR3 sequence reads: CASSLLASWFF. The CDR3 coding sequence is TGTGCCAGCAGTTTGCTAGCGAGTTGGTTCTTC.

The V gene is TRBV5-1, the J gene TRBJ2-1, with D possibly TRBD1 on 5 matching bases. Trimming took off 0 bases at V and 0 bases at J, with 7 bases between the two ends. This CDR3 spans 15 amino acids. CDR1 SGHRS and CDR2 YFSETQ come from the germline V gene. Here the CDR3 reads CASSLGQLSYNEQFF. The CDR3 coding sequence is TGCGCCAGCAGCTTGGGACAGCTCTCCTACAATGAGCAGTTCTTC.

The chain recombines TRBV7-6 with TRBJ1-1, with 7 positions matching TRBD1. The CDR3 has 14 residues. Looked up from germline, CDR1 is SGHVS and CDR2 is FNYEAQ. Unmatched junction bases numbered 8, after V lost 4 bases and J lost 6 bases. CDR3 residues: CASSSATGSPEAFF. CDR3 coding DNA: TGTGCCAGCAGCTCCGCGACAGGGAGCCCTGAAGCTTTCTTT.

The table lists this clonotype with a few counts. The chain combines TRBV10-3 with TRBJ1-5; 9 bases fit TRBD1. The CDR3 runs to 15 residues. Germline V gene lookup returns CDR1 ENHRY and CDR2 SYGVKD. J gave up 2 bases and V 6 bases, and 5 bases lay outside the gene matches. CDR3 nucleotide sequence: TGTGCCATCAGCCGGACAGGGGACGGCAATCAGCCCCAGCATTTT. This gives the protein CAISRTGDGNQPQHF.

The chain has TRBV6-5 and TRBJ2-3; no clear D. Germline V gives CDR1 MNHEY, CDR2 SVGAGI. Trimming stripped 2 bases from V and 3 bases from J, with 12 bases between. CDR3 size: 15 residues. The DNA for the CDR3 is TGTGCCAGCAGTTACGGAAACCTAGGGACAGATACGCAGTATTTT. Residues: CASSYGNLGTDTQYF.

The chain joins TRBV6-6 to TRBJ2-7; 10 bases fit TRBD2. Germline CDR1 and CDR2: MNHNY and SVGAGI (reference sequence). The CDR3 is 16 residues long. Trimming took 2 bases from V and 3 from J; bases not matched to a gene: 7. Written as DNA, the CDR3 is TGTGCCAGCAGTTACCGGCTAGCGGGGGCCGACTACGAGCAGTACGTC. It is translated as CASSYRLAGADYEQYV.

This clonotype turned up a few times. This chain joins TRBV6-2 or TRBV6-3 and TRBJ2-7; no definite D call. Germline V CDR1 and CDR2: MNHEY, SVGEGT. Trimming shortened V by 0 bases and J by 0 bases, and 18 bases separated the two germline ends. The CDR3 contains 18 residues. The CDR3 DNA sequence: TGTGCCAGCAGTTACTCGGTTGTTGGACGGAAGAGCTCCTACGAGCAGTACGTC. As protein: CASSYSVVGRKSSYEQYV.

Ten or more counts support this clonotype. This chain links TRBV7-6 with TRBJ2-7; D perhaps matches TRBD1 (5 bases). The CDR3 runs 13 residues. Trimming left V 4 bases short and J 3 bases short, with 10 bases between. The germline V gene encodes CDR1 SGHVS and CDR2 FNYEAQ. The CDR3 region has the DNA TGTGCCAGCAGCTCAAGGGGTAACTACGAGCAGTACTTC. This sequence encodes CASSSRGNYEQYF.

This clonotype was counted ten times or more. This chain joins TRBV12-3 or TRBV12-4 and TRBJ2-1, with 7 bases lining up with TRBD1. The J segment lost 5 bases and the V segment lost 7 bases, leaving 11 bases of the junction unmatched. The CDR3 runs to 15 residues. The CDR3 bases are TGTGCCAGCACCCCGGAAAGGGGGCTTGACAATGAGCAGTTCTTC. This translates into CASTPERGLDNEQFF.

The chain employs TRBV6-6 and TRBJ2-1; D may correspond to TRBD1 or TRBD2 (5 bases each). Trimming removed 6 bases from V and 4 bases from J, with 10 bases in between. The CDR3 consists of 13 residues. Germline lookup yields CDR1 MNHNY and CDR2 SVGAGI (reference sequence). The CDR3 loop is CASSPGRYNEQFF. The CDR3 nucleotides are TGTGCCAGCAGCCCGGGACGGTACAATGAGCAGTTCTTC.

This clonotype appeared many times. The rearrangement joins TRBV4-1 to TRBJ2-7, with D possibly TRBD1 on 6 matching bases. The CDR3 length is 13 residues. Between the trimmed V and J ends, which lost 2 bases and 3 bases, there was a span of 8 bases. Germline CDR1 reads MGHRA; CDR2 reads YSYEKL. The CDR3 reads CASSQKQGYEQYF. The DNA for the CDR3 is TGCGCCAGCAGCCAAAAACAGGGCTACGAGCAGTACTTC.

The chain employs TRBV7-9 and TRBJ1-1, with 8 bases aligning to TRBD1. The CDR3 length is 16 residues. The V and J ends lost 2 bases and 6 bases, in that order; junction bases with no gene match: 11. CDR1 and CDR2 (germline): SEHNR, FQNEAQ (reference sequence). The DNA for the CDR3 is TGTGCCAGCAGCTTACCGGTGGCAGGGGGCTTATCTGAAGCTTTCTTT. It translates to CASSLPVAGGLSEAFF.

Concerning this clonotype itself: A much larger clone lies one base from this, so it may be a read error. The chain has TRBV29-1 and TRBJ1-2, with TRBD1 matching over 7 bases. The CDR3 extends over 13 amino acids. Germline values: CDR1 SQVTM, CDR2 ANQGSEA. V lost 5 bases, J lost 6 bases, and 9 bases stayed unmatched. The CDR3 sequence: CSVRDSASNGYTF. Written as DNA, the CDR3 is TGCAGCGTTAGGGACAGCGCCTCTAATGGCTACACCTTC. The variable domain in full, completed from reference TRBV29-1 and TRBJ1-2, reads SAVISQKPSRDICQRGTSLTIQCQVDSQVTMMFWYRQQPGQSLTLIATANQGSEATYESGFVIDKFPISRPNLTFSTLTVSNMSPEDSSIYLCSVRDSASNGYTFGSGTRLTVV.

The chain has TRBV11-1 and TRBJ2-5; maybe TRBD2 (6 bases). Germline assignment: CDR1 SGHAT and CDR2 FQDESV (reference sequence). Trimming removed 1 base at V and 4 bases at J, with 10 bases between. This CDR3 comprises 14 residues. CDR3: CASSLDWGVETQYF. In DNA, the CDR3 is TGTGCCAGCAGCTTAGATTGGGGGGTAGAGACCCAGTACTTC.

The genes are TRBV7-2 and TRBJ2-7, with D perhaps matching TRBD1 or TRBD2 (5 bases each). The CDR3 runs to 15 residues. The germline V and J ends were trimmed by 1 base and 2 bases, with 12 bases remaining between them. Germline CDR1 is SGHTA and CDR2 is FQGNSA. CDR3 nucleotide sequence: TGTGCCAGCAGCTTAGGGGACGTCGGCACCTACGAGCAGTACTTC. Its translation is CASSLGDVGTYEQYF.

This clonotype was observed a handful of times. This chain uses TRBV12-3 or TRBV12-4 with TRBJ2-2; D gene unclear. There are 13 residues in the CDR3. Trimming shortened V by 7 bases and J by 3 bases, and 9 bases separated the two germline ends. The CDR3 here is CASIKGYTGELFF. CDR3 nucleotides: TGTGCCAGCATTAAGGGTTACACCGGGGAGCTGTTTTTT.

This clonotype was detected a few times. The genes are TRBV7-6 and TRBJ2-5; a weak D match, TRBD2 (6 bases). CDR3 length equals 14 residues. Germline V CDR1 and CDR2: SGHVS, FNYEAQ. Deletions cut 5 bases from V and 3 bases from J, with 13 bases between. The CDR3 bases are TGTGCCAGCAGCACGAGTAGCGGAAAAGAGACCCAGTACTTC. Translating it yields CASSTSSGKETQYF.